The rows below give T cell receptor beta chains drawn from one sample of a study of blood T cell repertoires in COVID-19. The repertoire was sequenced with immunoSEQ multiplex PCR; TCRdb's copy has only in-frame clones and lacks some. The sample shows under 300,000 clones, nearly 85% of them seen only once. The sequencing input was peripheral blood. The source is a human donor in a cohort sampled during active COVID-19. Both conserved end residues are part of each CDR3. Each record gives: CDR3 length, J gene, clone size, V gene, D gene, CDR3 protein, CDR3 DNA. D genes are given only for firm matches. The listing skips clone size in some rows; elsewhere it reads once, few, many or a size class.

>15|TRBJ2-1|NA|TRBV27|TRBD2
CASSLLVGGYNEQFF
TGTGCCAGCAGTTTATTGGTGGGAGGGTACAATGAGCAGTTCTTC
>13|TRBJ2-7|many|TRBV7-2|TRBD1
CASSLRDRDEQYF
TGTGCCAGCAGCTTACGGGACAGGGACGAGCAGTACTTC
>13|TRBJ2-7|NA|TRBV30|NA
CAWSDRPSYEQYF
TGTGCCTGGAGTGACAGGCCCTCCTACGAGCAGTACTTC
>13|TRBJ1-4|NA|TRBV29-1|TRBD1
CSVTGAPNEKLFF
TGCAGCGTGACAGGGGCGCCCAATGAAAAACTGTTTTTT
>14|TRBJ1-2|NA|TRBV7-2|TRBD1
CASSPAGQARGYTF
TGTGCCAGCAGCCCCGCGGGACAGGCTCGGGGCTACACCTTC
>15|TRBJ1-6|NA|TRBV5-1|NA
CASAARGQDNSPLHF
TGCGCCAGCGCAGCTAGGGGACAAGATAATTCACCCCTCCACTTT
>15|TRBJ1-1|NA|TRBV2|TRBD1
CASSAAGQVNTEAFF
TGTGCCAGCAGCGCAGCGGGACAGGTTAACACTGAAGCTTTCTTT
>15|TRBJ1-1|NA|TRBV5-1|NA
CASSQNTGLSTEAFF
TGCGCCAGCAGCCAAAATACAGGGTTGAGCACTGAAGCTTTCTTT
>14|TRBJ2-7|once|TRBV15|NA
CATSRGDTGYEQYF
TGTGCCACCAGCAGAGGTGACACCGGATACGAGCAGTACTTC
>15|TRBJ1-2|once|TRBV6-5|NA
CASSYLTASSYGYTF
TGTGCCAGCAGTTACCTAACAGCCTCCAGCTATGGCTACACCTTC
>15|TRBJ1-1|NA|TRBV6-1|NA
CASSEAGSFNTEAFF
TGTGCCAGCAGTGAAGCCGGTTCTTTCAACACTGAAGCTTTCTTT
>17|TRBJ2-7|NA|TRBV7-9|TRBD2
CASSLAPGTSGSYEQYF
TGTGCCAGCAGCTTAGCCCCCGGGACTAGCGGGAGCTACGAGCAGTACTTC
>13|TRBJ2-1|NA|TRBV14|TRBD2
CASSQERGGEQFF
TGTGCCAGCAGCCAAGAGCGCGGGGGGGAGCAGTTCTTC
>12|TRBJ1-2|NA|TRBV3-1/TRBV3-2|NA
CASNQVRGGYTF
TGTGCCAGCAACCAAGTTCGGGGTGGCTACACCTTC
>13|TRBJ2-7|few|TRBV11-2|NA
CASSFSGTYEQYF
TGTGCCAGCAGCTTTAGCGGAACCTACGAGCAGTACTTC
>20|TRBJ2-3|NA|TRBV21-1|NA
CASIPRPLGDLSTSTDTQYF
TGTGCCAGCATCCCCCGACCTCTGGGAGATCTGTCAACTAGCACAGATACGCAGTATTTT
>16|TRBJ1-4|NA|TRBV6-6|TRBD1
CASSSGQGATNEKLFF
TGTGCCAGCAGTTCGGGACAGGGGGCGACTAATGAAAAACTGTTTTTT
>15|TRBJ1-6|NA|TRBV6-2/TRBV6-3|NA
CASSYPGLYNSPLHF
TGTGCCAGCAGTTACCCAGGGCTATATAATTCACCCCTCCACTTT
>15|TRBJ2-3|NA|TRBV11-2|TRBD2
CASSFASGGVDTQYF
TGTGCCAGCAGCTTTGCTAGCGGGGGGGTGGATACGCAGTATTTT
>17|TRBJ2-4|NA|TRBV4-1|NA
CASSPLLRGRAKNIQYF
TGCGCCAGCAGCCCTCTTTTGAGGGGGAGAGCCAAAAACATTCAGTACTTC
>13|TRBJ1-2|NA|TRBV5-6|TRBD1
CASSLKTGLGYTF
TGTGCCAGCAGCTTGAAGACAGGGTTGGGCTACACCTTC
>16|TRBJ2-5|NA|TRBV30|NA
CAWSVSGAPRGETQYF
TGTGCCTGGAGTGTGAGCGGCGCCCCCAGAGGAGAGACCCAGTACTTC
>14|TRBJ2-1|NA|TRBV5-8|TRBD1
CASSSRTGDNEQFF
TGTGCCAGCAGCTCTCGGACAGGGGACAATGAGCAGTTCTTC
>17|TRBJ1-5|NA|TRBV5-8|TRBD1
CASSLNRQGTVHQPQHF
TGTGCCAGCAGCTTGAACCGACAGGGCACCGTTCATCAGCCCCAGCATTTT
>15|TRBJ1-1|once|TRBV3-1/TRBV3-2|TRBD1
CASSQDQGDGFRAFF
TGTGCCAGCAGCCAAGATCAGGGGGACGGATTTCGAGCTTTCTTT
>14|TRBJ2-1|NA|TRBV6-4|NA
CASRRSSSYNEQFF
TGTGCCAGCAGGAGATCGAGCTCCTACAATGAGCAGTTCTTC
>13|TRBJ1-5|NA|TRBV5-5|NA
CASSLGGSQPQHF
TGTGCCAGCAGCTTGGGAGGGAGTCAGCCCCAGCATTTT
>13|TRBJ1-4|NA|TRBV7-9|NA
CASRGSGDEKLFF
TGTGCCAGCAGGGGGTCGGGGGATGAAAAACTGTTTTTT
>14|TRBJ1-1|NA|TRBV15|NA
CATSSLRGRTEAFF
TGTGCCACCAGCAGCCTCAGGGGACGAACTGAAGCTTTCTTT
>14|TRBJ2-7|once|TRBV2|NA
CASSQGLESYEQYF
TGTGCCAGCAGTCAAGGTCTCGAGTCCTACGAGCAGTACTTC
>15|TRBJ2-2|few|TRBV6-5|NA
CASSSPGGGTGELFF
TGTGCCAGCAGCTCACCCGGGGGAGGCACCGGGGAGCTGTTTTTT
>13|TRBJ2-7|few|TRBV28|NA
CASTLGGHYEQYF
TGTGCCAGCACCCTTGGCGGTCACTACGAGCAGTACTTC
>16|TRBJ2-1|once|TRBV11-3|TRBD2
CASSSYISGKGNEQFF
TGTGCCAGCAGCTCGTACATAAGCGGGAAAGGGAATGAGCAGTTCTTC
>19|TRBJ2-3|NA|TRBV3-1/TRBV3-2|TRBD2
CASSLRTSGRGVSADTQYF
TGTGCCAGCAGCCTTCGGACTAGCGGGAGAGGGGTGAGTGCAGATACGCAGTATTTT
>12|TRBJ1-6|once|TRBV19|TRBD1
CASRTGLGPLHF
TGTGCCAGTAGGACAGGGTTGGGACCGCTTCACTTT
>14|TRBJ2-1|NA|TRBV7-6|NA
CASSSLFAPNEQFF
TGTGCCAGCAGCTCATTGTTTGCGCCCAATGAGCAGTTCTTC
>17|TRBJ1-5|NA|TRBV24-1|NA
CATSPSVGVGSNQPQHF
TGTGCCACCAGTCCATCAGTCGGGGTGGGGAGCAATCAGCCCCAGCATTTT
>14|TRBJ1-2|NA|TRBV11-3|TRBD1
CASSPGQGKGGYTF
TGTGCCAGCAGCCCGGGACAGGGCAAAGGGGGCTACACCTTC
>15|TRBJ1-3|NA|TRBV15|NA
CATSTAQGSGNTIYF
TGTGCCACCAGCACCGCACAGGGATCTGGAAACACCATATATTTT
>14|TRBJ2-7|few|TRBV5-5|NA
CASSLRGGGDEQYF
TGTGCCAGCAGCTTGCGAGGGGGCGGGGACGAGCAGTACTTC
>17|TRBJ2-5|NA|TRBV5-1|TRBD2
CASSLYSLAGGSGTQYF
TGCGCCAGCAGCTTATATAGTCTAGCGGGAGGCAGCGGGACCCAGTACTTC
>12|TRBJ1-2|NA|TRBV6-5|NA
CATWEGFYGYTF
TGTGCCACCTGGGAGGGATTCTATGGCTACACCTTC
>11|TRBJ1-1|once|TRBV6-6|NA
CASFSVPEAFF
TGTGCCAGCTTCTCCGTCCCTGAAGCTTTCTTT
>13|TRBJ2-7|NA|TRBV10-2|NA
CASSELQSYEQYF
TGCGCCAGCAGTGAGTTACAGTCCTACGAGCAGTACTTC
>13|TRBJ2-1|NA|TRBV7-2|TRBD2
CASSLLLANEQFF
TGTGCCAGCAGCTTATTACTAGCGAATGAGCAGTTCTTC
>15|TRBJ1-3|few|TRBV7-9|TRBD1
CASSLVQGAGNTIYF
TGTGCCAGCAGCTTGGTACAGGGGGCTGGAAACACCATATATTTT